A single sample gave rise to the 27 T cell receptor beta chains below, sequenced in a study of graft-versus-host responses after intestinal transplantation. Sequencing was performed with immunoSEQ multiplex PCR; in TCRdb, only in-frame clones are kept and a portion is missing. Of about 6,900 clones listed, 24% were seen once; the top ten hold approximately 5.7%. Approximately 200,000 CFSE-labeled responder cells were plated with approximately 200,000 irradiated, violet-dye-labeled stimulator cells. The material was alloreactive CD8+ T cells from a mixed lymphocyte reaction culture, obtained before transplantation. Documented subset: CFSE-low proliferating T cells sorted from roughly six-day pre-transplant mixed lymphocyte reaction (GvH or HvG direction). The source is a human patient who was an organ donor for intestinal transplantation.

V and J are TRBV6-6 and TRBJ2-3; no reliable D call. Germline V gene lookup returns CDR1 MNHNY and CDR2 SVGAGI (reference sequence). V lost 3 bases and J lost 0, with 4 bases in between. CDR3 length: 13 residues. The CDR3 DNA sequence: TGTGCCAGCAGTTATGGTAGCACAGATACGCAGTATTTT. Translating gives CASSYGSTDTQYF.

Only a few counts were recorded for this clone. CDR3 DNA: TGTGCCAGCAGGTTCAGTTTAAGGACGGCAAACACTGAAGCTTTCTTT. This gives the protein CASRFSLRTANTEAFF. The V and J genes are TRBV7-9 and TRBJ1-1; D call uncertain. CDR3 length: 16 residues. Germline V gene data show CDR1 as SEHNR and CDR2 as FQNEAQ (reference sequence). V was trimmed by 6 bases and J by 2 bases, leaving 19 bases between them. The complete variable domain, with remaining parts taken from reference TRBV7-9 and TRBJ1-1, reads DTGVSQNPRHKITKRGQNVTFRCDPISEHNRLYWYRQTLGQGPEFLTYFQNEAQLEKSRLLSDRFSAERPKGSFSTLEIQRTEQGDSAMYLCASRFSLRTANTEAFFGQGTRLTVV.

The sample holds a few counts of this clone. V usage is TRBV7-9 and J usage is TRBJ2-1; D is unclear. Germline V lookup: CDR1 SEHNR, CDR2 FQNEAQ (reference sequence). Trimming pared 5 bases from V and 8 bases from J, leaving 7 bases between. CDR3 length: 11 amino acids. The CDR3 sequence is CASSAYDEQFF. DNA for the CDR3: TGTGCCAGCAGCGCATACGATGAGCAGTTCTTC.

V and J are TRBV6-9 and TRBJ2-7, with D possibly being TRBD1 (5 bases). V was trimmed by 4 bases and J by 9 bases, leaving 25 bases between them. CDR1 and CDR2 from the germline V gene are MNHGY and SVAAGI. CDR3 length equals 16 residues. The chain's CDR3 is CASSLFPYWWGRGQYF. CDR3 DNA sequence: TGTGCCAGCAGTTTATTCCCCTACTGGTGGGGAAGGGGGCAGTACTTC.

This clone was observed a handful of times. The chain recombines TRBV5-1 with TRBJ1-4; D is unclear. CDR1 is SGHRS, CDR2 YFSETQ, per germline. The V end lost 4 bases, the J end lost 0 bases, and 7 bases lay between the germline ends. The CDR3 loop spans 14 amino acids. In DNA, the CDR3 is TGCGCCAGCAGCCTCCTTGCAACTAATGAAAAACTGTTTTTT. Translated, it gives CASSLLATNEKLFF.

This clone occurred a few times. The V and J genes are TRBV7-7 and TRBJ2-2, with 9 bases identical to TRBD1. The CDR3 extends over 16 amino acids. Germline V gene sequence: CDR1 SSHAT, CDR2 FNYEAQ (reference sequence). V lost 5 bases, J lost 2 bases, and 6 bases stayed unmatched. The CDR3 here is CASSARQGGNTGELFF. The CDR3 DNA sequence: TGTGCCAGCAGCGCCCGACAGGGGGGTAACACCGGGGAGCTGTTTTTT.

By share of the sample, this clone is medium-sized. The chain couples TRBV27 to TRBJ2-7, with 9 positions matching TRBD2. V gave up 0 bases and J gave up 4 bases; unmatched junction bases: 7. The germline V gene has CDR1 MNHEY and CDR2 SMNVEV (reference sequence). There are 16 residues in the CDR3. The DNA of the CDR3 is TGTGCCAGCAGTTTATCCCCTAGCGGGATAGGTTACGAGCAGTACTTC. It yields the protein CASSLSPSGIGYEQYF.

This clone is medium-sized in the sample. The chain recombines TRBV5-8 with TRBJ1-1; the D is unclear. The ends were cut back, 0 bases at V and 5 bases at J, with 8 bases in the middle. CDR1 SGHTS and CDR2 YDEGEE come from the germline V gene. The CDR3 contains 13 residues. As DNA, the CDR3 is TGTGCCAGCAGCTTGGCGCTCGGGACTGAAGCTTTCTTT. It codes for CASSLALGTEAFF.

This clone was counted a few times. Other DNA sequences in the same sample also yield this CDR3. V gene TRBV7-2 combines with J gene TRBJ2-6, with D unresolved. The CDR3 is 13 amino acids. Looked up from germline, CDR1 is SGHTA and CDR2 is FQGNSA. Trimming removed 6 bases at V and 0 bases at J, with 3 bases between. This chain's CDR3 is CASRSSGANVLTF. The CDR3 nucleotides read TGTGCCAGCAGGTCCTCTGGGGCCAACGTCCTGACTTTC.

Here the CDR3 DNA reads TGCGCCAGCAGCCAAGGAACCGGGAGGGAGGCAGTATACGAGCAGTACTTC. The encoded protein is CASSQGTGREAVYEQYF. The genes are TRBV4-3 and TRBJ2-7; 8 bases are a match to TRBD2. Germline V gives CDR1 LGHNA, CDR2 YSLEER. This CDR3 is 17 amino acids long. Germline trimming cut 1 base from V and 4 bases from J; bases unmatched to any gene: 12.

The V call is TRBV5-5, the J call TRBJ2-3; TRBD2 matches 14 bases. The length of the CDR3 is 16 residues. The germline gives CDR1 SGHKS, CDR2 YYEKEE (reference sequence). Trimming at V came to 8 bases and at J to 6 bases, leaving 11 bases not matched to a gene. CDR3 in DNA: TGTGCCAGAAGCCCACGACTAGCGGGAGGGCCCGATACGCAGTATTTT. Translation: CARSPRLAGGPDTQYF.

The chain carries TRBV11-2 and TRBJ2-1; 9 bases match TRBD2. This CDR3 contains 12 residues. Trimming at V came to 1 base and at J to 15 bases, leaving 4 bases not matched to a gene. CDR1 SGHAT and CDR2 FQNNGV come from the germline V gene. CDR3 amino acids: CASSLVAGELFF. The CDR3 DNA is TGTGCCAGCAGCTTAGTAGCGGGAGAGTTGTTCTTC.

The rearrangement joins TRBV6-5 to TRBJ2-7; D ambiguous. CDR1 and CDR2 (germline): MNHEY, SVGAGI. CDR3 length: 15 amino acids. V lost 5 bases to trimming and J lost 5 bases, with 19 bases between them. DNA for the CDR3: TGTGCCAGCAGTAACCTTGCCGACAAGGACGACGAGCAGTACTTC. Its translation is CASSNLADKDDEQYF.

This chain links TRBV6-5 with TRBJ2-1, with TRBD2 matching over 7 bases. The V segment lost 2 bases and the J segment 5 bases; nucleotides outside the gene matches: 0. The CDR3 has 13 amino acids. CDR1 is MNHEY, CDR2 SVGAGI, per germline. As DNA, the CDR3 is TGTGCCAGCAGTTACGCGGGGGACAATGAGCAGTTCTTC. Its translation is CASSYAGDNEQFF.

The chain joins TRBV11-2 to TRBJ2-1; D is unresolved. V gave up 0 bases and J gave up 0 bases, with 12 bases separating them. Per germline, CDR1 SGHAT and CDR2 FQNNGV. This CDR3 comprises 17 residues. The CDR3 sequence: CASSLDTGPSSYNEQFF. DNA of the CDR3: TGTGCCAGCAGCTTAGACACCGGGCCCAGCTCCTACAATGAGCAGTTCTTC.

This clone showed up just a few times. A far larger clone lies a single base away; this is likely a read error. This rearrangement joins TRBV27 to TRBJ2-7; TRBD1 matches 9 bases. The CDR3 spans 16 residues. Germline V lookup: CDR1 MNHEY, CDR2 SMNVEV (reference sequence). The CDR3 DNA sequence: TGTGCCAGCAGTCACACAGGGGGCCTTAGCTTCTACGAGCATTACTTC. Its protein is CASSHTGGLSFYEHYF.

This clone has a handful of counts. The chain uses TRBV13 and TRBJ2-1; weak D call: TRBD2 (5 bases). V was clipped by 5 bases and J by 6 bases, with 14 bases between them. CDR3 length equals 14 residues. The germline CDR1 and CDR2 sequences are PRHDT and FYEKMQ (reference sequence). The CDR3 region is CASSQVLGANEQFF. The CDR3 DNA is TGTGCCAGCAGCCAAGTTCTGGGAGCCAATGAGCAGTTCTTC.

This clone is classed as medium-sized. The rearrangement uses TRBV28 and TRBJ1-1, with D unclear. V lost 3 bases and J 4 bases, leaving 9 bases between the germline ends. The V gene's germline CDR1 is MDHEN and CDR2 SYDVKM. There are 13 residues in the CDR3. The CDR3 loop is CASSLVLRTEAFF. Written as DNA, the CDR3 is TGTGCCAGCAGTTTGGTCCTCCGCACTGAAGCTTTCTTT.

Of note for this clone: This could be a read error, since a much larger clone is one nucleotide away. This chain connects TRBV7-3 to TRBJ2-5; D gene uncertain. Germline V gene lookup returns CDR1 SGHTA and CDR2 FQGTGA. V was cut by 2 bases and J by 1 base, with 11 bases left in between. CDR3 size: 15 residues. CDR3 region: CASSLDGSGQETQYF. DNA for the CDR3: TGTGCCAGCAGCTTAGACGGAAGTGGCCAAGAGACCCAGTACTTC.

This clone was counted a few times. The V gene is TRBV6-6, the J gene TRBJ2-7; perhaps D is TRBD1 or TRBD2 (6 bases each). The CDR3 covers 13 residues. The V gene lost 6 bases and the J gene lost 6 bases, with 15 bases spanning the gap. Germline assignment: CDR1 MNHNY and CDR2 SVGAGI (reference sequence). CDR3 amino acids: CASSPGGGREQYF. The CDR3 DNA sequence: TGTGCCAGCAGCCCCGGGGGCGGTCGCGAGCAGTACTTC.

This clone has only a few counts. The chain links TRBV9 to TRBJ2-7, with a possible D match to TRBD1 (7 bases). The CDR3 runs to 14 residues. V dropped 4 bases and J dropped 0 bases, with 11 bases sitting between them. The germline V gene has CDR1 SGDLS and CDR2 YYNGEE. For the CDR3, the DNA is TGTGCCAGCAGCTCCCAGGGGGGCTCCTACGAGCAGTACTTC. Translation gives CASSSQGGSYEQYF.

The chain uses TRBV30 and TRBJ2-3; a possible D gene is TRBD1 (5 bases). This CDR3 region has 15 residues. Trimming stripped 2 bases from V and 2 bases from J, with 14 bases between. Germline CDR1 GTSNPN, CDR2 SVGIG (reference sequence). CDR3 protein: CAWSSTTEYTDTQYF. Written as DNA, the CDR3 is TGTGCCTGGAGTTCTACGACAGAATACACAGATACGCAGTATTTT. Variable domain in full (rest from reference TRBV30 and TRBJ2-3): SQTIHQWPATLVQPVGSPLSLECTVEGTSNPNLYWYRQAAGRGLQLLFYSVGIGQISSEVPQNLSASRPQDRQFILSSKKLLLSDSGFYLCAWSSTTEYTDTQYFGPGTRLTVL.

This clone was observed a handful of times. The V call is TRBV11-3, the J call TRBJ2-7, with 9 bases identical to TRBD2. The CDR3 has 15 amino acids. The germline V gene has CDR1 SGHNT and CDR2 YENEEA. Unmatched junction bases numbered 4, after V lost 0 bases and J lost 4 bases. The CDR3: CASSLEGLAWYEQYF. CDR3 DNA sequence: TGTGCCAGCAGCTTAGAAGGACTAGCGTGGTACGAGCAGTACTTC.

In the case of this clone: A junction end diverges from the germline sequence, so it may reflect a read error. The chain links TRBV5-5 to TRBJ2-7; no firm D call. The CDR3 covers 16 residues. The germline V gene encodes CDR1 SGHKS and CDR2 YYEKEE (reference sequence). CDR3 nucleotide sequence: TGCGCCAGCAGCCAAGCTCAGCCAGCTTTAACCTACGAGCAGTACTTC. Encoded protein: CASSQAQPALTYEQYF.

This clone turned up a few times. The rearrangement joins TRBV27 to TRBJ2-7; weak D call: TRBD1 (5 bases). The CDR3 loop spans 16 amino acids. The germline V gene has CDR1 MNHEY and CDR2 SMNVEV (reference sequence). Trimming removed 6 bases from V and 3 bases from J, with 21 bases in between. CDR3 bases: TGTGCCAGCAGCGCCCCCGATGACAGCCCCAACTACGAGCAGTACTTC. Translated, it gives CASSAPDDSPNYEQYF.

The chain employs TRBV13 and TRBJ2-1, with D possibly matching TRBD1 (6 bases). The length of the CDR3 is 15 residues. The germline V gene has CDR1 PRHDT and CDR2 FYEKMQ (reference sequence). V was cut by 5 bases and J by 2 bases, with 13 bases left in between. The CDR3 region is CASSQGSGTYNEQFF. CDR3 bases: TGTGCCAGCAGCCAGGGGTCAGGGACCTACAATGAGCAGTTCTTC.

Sample share makes this clone medium-sized. The chain carries TRBV10-1 and TRBJ2-4; D perhaps matches TRBD1 (5 bases). Trimming stripped 8 bases from V and 0 bases from J, with 17 bases between. CDR1 is WNHNN and CDR2 is SYGVQD in the germline V gene (reference sequence). The CDR3 loop spans 16 amino acids. The CDR3 spells CASLRPDSVAKNIQYF. In DNA form, the CDR3 reads TGCGCCAGCCTCAGACCTGACAGCGTAGCCAAAAACATTCAGTACTTC.